These 29 T cell receptor beta chains came from one sample sequenced in a study of T cells in Graves' hyperthyroidism and ophthalmopathy. It was RNA transcripts that yielded the amplified TCR beta CDR3 regions. Carried out on the TCR CDR3, a first-round RT-PCR used the HTBI primer set. Each CDR3 protein is one row after TCRdb ran MiXCR on the multiplex PCR reads. Of 530,000 or so distinct CDR3 sequences in the sample, about 24% were seen once. Sequenced material: blood. These receptor sequences come from a woman aged 25-40 years with Graves' ophthalmopathy.

This clonotype was seen repeatedly, ten times or more. This chain joins TRBV4-1 and TRBJ2-7; D may be TRBD2 (6 bases). Trimming shortened V by 2 bases and J by 2 bases, and 10 bases separated the two germline ends. CDR1 is MGHRA, CDR2 YSYEKL, per germline. The length of the CDR3 is 14 residues. The CDR3 DNA reads TGCGCCAGCAGCCAACCGGGGGTGACCTACGAGCAGTACTTC. Translation: CASSQPGVTYEQYF.

The sample holds one count of this clonotype. In nucleotides, the CDR3 is TGTGCCAGCAGGGGGACTAGCGGGGGCCTCCAAGAGACCCAGTACTTC. Its translation is CASRGTSGGLQETQYF. The chain combines TRBV7-2 with TRBJ2-5; 14 bases are shared with TRBD2. The CDR3 extends over 16 amino acids. Germline-derived CDR1 and CDR2 are SGHTA and FQGNSA. Trimming at V came to 6 bases and at J to 1 base, leaving 4 bases not matched to a gene. Drawing the rest from reference TRBV7-2 and TRBJ2-5, the complete variable domain is GAGVSQSPSNKVTEKGKDVELRCDPISGHTALYWYRQSLGQGLEFLIYFQGNSAPDKSGLPSDRFSAERTGGSVSTLTIQRTQQEDSAVYLCASRGTSGGLQETQYFGPGTRLLVL.

This clonotype showed up many times. The V and J genes are TRBV20-1 and TRBJ1-2; D may be TRBD1 (5 bases). CDR1 and CDR2 (germline): DFQATT, SNEGSKA (reference sequence). V dropped 3 bases and J dropped 4 bases, with 12 bases sitting between them. The CDR3 loop spans 13 amino acids. CDR3 DNA: TGCAGTGCTAGTGCGGGCAGGGTCTATGGCTACACCTTC. This codes for CSASAGRVYGYTF.

This clonotype was seen a handful of times. The rearrangement links TRBV6-5 to TRBJ2-5; possible D gene TRBD2, 6 bases. V lost 10 bases to trimming and J lost 5 bases, with 14 bases between them. CDR1 and CDR2 (germline): MNHEY, SVGAGI. This CDR3 region has 12 residues. CDR3 protein: CATGTGGETQYF. The CDR3 DNA sequence: TGTGCCACCGGGACTGGAGGGGAGACCCAGTACTTC.

The chain combines TRBV12-3 or TRBV12-4 with TRBJ2-4; D not resolved. Trimming shortened V by 6 bases and J by 7 bases, and 16 bases separated the two germline ends. The CDR3 has 14 residues. The CDR3 DNA reads as TGTGCCAGCAGCGATTCCGCGTTTCCCAACATTCAGTACTTC. This encodes CASSDSAFPNIQYF.

This clonotype has a count of ten or more. The CDR3 reads CASSEKVTGELFF. CDR3 nucleotides: TGTGCCAGCAGTGAGAAGGTCACCGGGGAGCTGTTTTTT. The chain couples TRBV2 to TRBJ2-2; no clear D gene. The CDR3 covers 13 residues. The germline V gene encodes CDR1 SNHLY and CDR2 FYNNEI. With 3 bases removed from V and 4 bases from J, the gap between germline ends came to 6 bases.

This clonotype was detected only a few times. The genes are TRBV7-2 and TRBJ2-5, with D hard to call. The CDR3 sequence is 13 residues long. Germline V gives CDR1 SGHTA, CDR2 FQGNSA. V dropped 3 bases and J dropped 9 bases, with 14 bases sitting between them. CDR3 in DNA: TGTGCCAGCAGCTTGGGTGGGGTTGGTCCCCAGTACTTC. Amino acids: CASSLGGVGPQYF.

V gene TRBV10-3 combines with J gene TRBJ1-1; TRBD1 might be the D (6 bases). Germline V gene lookup returns CDR1 ENHRY and CDR2 SYGVKD. This CDR3 contains 14 residues. Deletions cut 2 bases from V and 5 bases from J, with 12 bases between. CDR3: CAISERDIGTEAFF. CDR3 nucleotides: TGTGCCATCAGTGAGAGGGACATAGGAACTGAAGCTTTCTTT.

This clonotype was recorded at least ten times. This rearrangement joins TRBV27 to TRBJ1-5; D gene unclear. The germline V gene has CDR1 MNHEY and CDR2 SMNVEV (reference sequence). V was clipped by 4 bases and J by 6 bases, with 10 bases between them. CDR3 length: 13 residues. CDR3 nucleotide sequence: TGTGCCAGCAGTTCACAGATCAGTCAGCCCCAGCATTTT. Protein: CASSSQISQPQHF.

This clonotype has a count of ten or more. J is TRBJ2-7 and V is TRBV2; maybe TRBD1 (6 bases). The germline V gene has CDR1 SNHLY and CDR2 FYNNEI. The CDR3 extends over 15 amino acids. Trimming cost V 8 bases and J 2 bases, with 19 bases left between them. CDR3: CASPNPDRSTYEQYF. The CDR3 coding sequence is TGTGCCAGCCCCAATCCCGACAGGAGTACCTACGAGCAGTACTTC.

This clonotype was observed at least ten times. The chain is built from TRBV6-5 and TRBJ2-7; D assignment may be TRBD1 or TRBD2 (5 bases each). Looked up from germline, CDR1 is MNHEY and CDR2 is SVGAGI. This CDR3 contains 15 residues. V was shortened by 0 bases and J by 6 bases, with 15 bases between the two germline ends. The CDR3 loop is CASSYSSYSGGEQYF. CDR3 DNA sequence: TGTGCCAGCAGTTACTCCTCGTATTCTGGGGGCGAGCAGTACTTC.

In this sample, this clonotype turned up many times. V gene TRBV6-5 combines with J gene TRBJ2-5; no clear D. V shed 2 bases and J shed 0 bases, with 7 bases lying between them. Per the germline V gene, CDR1 is MNHEY and CDR2 is SVGAGI. The length of the CDR3 is 14 residues. CDR3 region: CASSYGPNQETQYF. DNA for the CDR3: TGTGCCAGCAGTTACGGACCAAACCAAGAGACCCAGTACTTC.

The table lists this clonotype with many counts. The chain is built from TRBV7-6 and TRBJ1-2; TRBD1 might be the D (6 bases). The CDR3 sequence is 14 residues long. Germline CDR1 SGHVS, CDR2 FNYEAQ. V was pared by 3 bases and J by 3 bases, with 11 bases between. Here the CDR3 reads CASSLGGADYGYTF. The CDR3 DNA reads as TGTGCCAGCAGCTTGGGGGGCGCTGACTATGGCTACACCTTC.

This clonotype was detected a few times. The chain recombines TRBV3-1 with TRBJ2-7; no reliable D call. This CDR3 has 12 residues. Per the germline V gene, CDR1 is LGHDT and CDR2 is YNNKEL (reference sequence). Trimming cost V 1 base and J 2 bases, with 3 bases left between them. The chain's CDR3 is CASSQVPYEQYF. The CDR3 nucleotides read TGTGCCAGCAGCCAAGTCCCCTACGAGCAGTACTTC.

This clonotype showed up many times. The chain recombines TRBV6-5 with TRBJ2-7, with 11 bases identical to TRBD2. The CDR3 is 16 residues long. Trimming at V came to 0 bases and at J to 5 bases, leaving 6 bases not matched to a gene. Looked up from germline, CDR1 is MNHEY and CDR2 is SVGAGI. The chain's CDR3 is CASSYSRLAGNDEQYF. CDR3 DNA: TGTGCCAGCAGTTACTCCAGACTAGCGGGGAACGACGAGCAGTACTTC.

This clonotype was seen repeatedly, ten times or more. This CDR3 reads CASSEGPGQGYTEAFF. DNA of the CDR3: TGTGCCAGCAGTGAAGGGCCGGGACAGGGGTACACTGAAGCTTTCTTT. The chain couples TRBV6-1 to TRBJ1-1; 10 bases map to TRBD1. This CDR3 is 16 amino acids long. In germline, CDR1 is MNHNS, CDR2 SASEGT. V lost 1 base, J lost 3 bases, and 5 bases stayed unmatched.

This clonotype was counted ten times or more. The chain joins TRBV2 to TRBJ1-1; weak D call: TRBD1 (6 bases). CDR1 is SNHLY, CDR2 FYNNEI, per germline. This CDR3 contains 11 residues. Trimming removed 6 bases at V and 10 bases at J, with 12 bases between. In DNA, the CDR3 is TGTGCCAGCAGCAGGGGACTCGGAGCTTTCTTT. Translated: CASSRGLGAFF. The full variable domain, in which reference TRBV2 and TRBJ1-1 provide the parts outside the CDR3, is EPEVTQTPSHQVTQMGQEVILRCVPISNHLYFYWYRQILGQKVEFLVSFYNNEISEKSEIFDDQFSVERPDGSNFTLKIRSTKLEDSAMYFCASSRGLGAFFGQGTRLTVV.

The gene calls are TRBV12-3 or TRBV12-4 and TRBJ1-1; TRBD1 matches at 7 bases. V lost 5 bases, J lost 12 bases, and 15 bases stayed unmatched. The CDR3 spans 14 residues. CDR3 residues: CASSRGQAQREPFF. The CDR3 DNA reads as TGTGCCAGCAGTAGAGGACAGGCCCAGAGAGAACCTTTCTTT.

The chain couples TRBV6-2 or TRBV6-3 to TRBJ1-5; a possible D gene is TRBD1 (5 bases). V lost 10 bases and J 4 bases, leaving 11 bases between the germline ends. The CDR3 covers 12 residues. Germline V gene sequence: CDR1 MNHEY, CDR2 SVGEGT. The chain's CDR3 is CATRDGNQPQHF. DNA for the CDR3: TGTGCCACCAGGGATGGGAATCAGCCCCAGCATTTT.

This clonotype occurred many times. The chain carries TRBV6-2 or TRBV6-3 and TRBJ1-1; 10 positions match TRBD1. The germline gives CDR1 MNHEY, CDR2 SVGEGT. The CDR3 totals 15 residues. V shed 0 bases, J shed 6 bases, and the junction held 4 bases outside the gene matches. CDR3 in DNA: TGTGCCAGCAGTTACTCGGGACAGGGGATCGCTGAAGCTTTCTTT. As protein: CASSYSGQGIAEAFF.

This clonotype was recorded a few times. The chain couples TRBV6-5 to TRBJ1-3; D call uncertain. Germline V lookup: CDR1 MNHEY, CDR2 SVGAGI. The CDR3 has 17 amino acids. Trimming shortened V by 0 bases and J by 0 bases, and 12 bases separated the two germline ends. The CDR3 DNA follows: TGTGCCAGCAGTTACTCCCAGGAACTCAGCTCTGGAAACACCATATATTTT. Protein product: CASSYSQELSSGNTIYF.

There are many counts of this clonotype. The gene calls are TRBV12-3 or TRBV12-4 and TRBJ1-5; D not resolved. The CDR3 runs 15 residues. Trimming cost V 3 bases and J 5 bases, with 14 bases left between them. The CDR3 sequence is CASSLTGRNYQPQHF. DNA for the CDR3: TGTGCCAGCAGTTTGACCGGGAGGAACTATCAGCCCCAGCATTTT.

The sample holds a few counts of this clonotype. The V call is TRBV3-1, the J call TRBJ2-7; D tentatively fits TRBD1 or TRBD2 (6 bases each). The germline gives CDR1 LGHDT, CDR2 YNNKEL (reference sequence). V lost 0 bases and J 7 bases, leaving 16 bases between the germline ends. The CDR3 covers 15 residues. The chain's CDR3 is CASSQDPQGSGEQYF. The CDR3 nucleotides read TGTGCCAGCAGCCAAGATCCCCAGGGGAGCGGGGAGCAGTACTTC.

This chain joins TRBV27 and TRBJ1-5; 8 bases align to TRBD1. The CDR3 sequence is 15 residues long. V shed 3 bases, J shed 5 bases, and the junction held 6 bases outside the gene matches. CDR1 and CDR2 (germline): MNHEY, SMNVEV (reference sequence). CDR3 residues: CASSFRGQGYQPQHF. CDR3 nucleotides: TGTGCCAGCAGTTTCCGCGGACAGGGCTATCAGCCCCAGCATTTT.

With respect to this clonotype: The CDR3 end shows no conserved phenylalanine or tryptophan, and so a read error is likely. The rearrangement links TRBV6-2 or TRBV6-3 to TRBJ1-1, with D perhaps matching TRBD1 (5 bases). The CDR3 has 13 residues. Germline CDR1 is MNHEY and CDR2 is SVGEGT. V lost 9 bases, J lost 4 bases, and 15 bases lay in between. The CDR3 protein is CASPRGEGTEAFY. The CDR3 DNA is TGTGCCAGTCCTAGGGGTGAAGGCACTGAAGCTTTCTAT.

The chain links TRBV5-1 to TRBJ2-2; D is perhaps TRBD1 (6 bases). The CDR3 is made up of 14 amino acids. V dropped 5 bases and J dropped 5 bases, with 13 bases sitting between them. CDR1 and CDR2 from the germline V gene are SGHRS and YFSETQ. Here the CDR3 DNA reads TGCGCCAGCAGTGAGGGCACAGGGACCGGGGAGCTGTTTTTT. This gives the protein CASSEGTGTGELFF.

This clonotype has at least ten counts. The chain uses TRBV6-1 and TRBJ1-5; a possible D gene is TRBD1 (5 bases). Germline V CDR1 and CDR2: MNHNS, SASEGT. Trimming cost V 1 base and J 4 bases, with 14 bases left between them. The CDR3 has 16 amino acids. CDR3 in amino acids: CASSEDGAWHNQPQHF. The CDR3 DNA reads TGTGCCAGCAGTGAAGACGGGGCGTGGCATAATCAGCCCCAGCATTTT.

This clonotype was picked up many times. A much larger clone sits a single nucleotide away, making a read error possible. This chain uses TRBV6-5 with TRBJ1-2; possibly TRBD1 for D (5 bases). This CDR3 is built from 13 residues. The germline CDR1 and CDR2 sequences are MNHEY and SVGAGI. Trimming took off 4 bases at V and 4 bases at J, with 10 bases between the two ends. CDR3 sequence (DNA): TGTGCCAGCAGTTCGGGACGGCGCTATGGCTACACCTTC. This encodes CASSSGRRYGYTF.

At least ten counts were recorded for this clonotype. The chain carries TRBV30 and TRBJ2-7; no clear D gene. Trimming took off 0 bases at V and 7 bases at J, with 7 bases between the two ends. The CDR3 has 11 residues. The germline CDR1 and CDR2 sequences are GTSNPN and SVGIG (reference sequence). The DNA for the CDR3 is TGTGCCTGGAGTGTGTTACGGGAGCAGTACTTC. Amino acids: CAWSVLREQYF.